This T cell receptor beta chain was identified during a study of early T cells in non-severe SARS-CoV-2 infection. In the study overall: From unsorted whole blood, bulk RNA was sequenced, and the chains remained unpaired.

As part of library construction, unique molecular identifiers were attached to individual cDNA molecules. TCRdb processed the 5' RACE reads anew with MiXCR; each CDR3 protein has one entry. The sample yields about 71,000 distinct CDR3 sequences, approximately 13% seen once. The CDR3 contains 13 residues. Germline CDR1 reads MNHNS; CDR2 reads SASEGT. V shed 1 base and J shed 5 bases, with 8 bases lying between them. Ten or more counts support this clonotype. Its antigen is still unknown. Study-level results: There was a bias toward anti-spike CD8 responses in VDJdb matching, which missed private and CD4 specificities.

This clonotype was obtained from an adult who was a healthcare worker with PCR-confirmed SARS-CoV-2 infection or an uninfected control (not recorded which). The genes are TRBV6-1 and TRBJ1-1, with D maybe TRBD1 (5 bases). The sequencing here drew on whole blood, taken at baseline. CDR3 sequence (DNA): TGTGCCAGCAGTGAAGAGGGGCTTACTGAAGCTTTCTTT. It codes for CASSEEGLTEAFF.